This T cell receptor (beta chain) was identified during a study of T cells after yellow fever vaccination. Study-level findings and limits: Contaminating bulk clonotypes could be abundant in FACS-sorted repertoires. The secondary response was weaker but peaked faster, day 5 versus 15.

Germline values: CDR1 SGHDN, CDR2 FVKESK. Deletions cut 3 bases from V and 3 bases from J, with 8 bases between. The CDR3 covers 13 residues. A process of 5'RACE template switching, which added a universal primer site and UMIs, was used to make TCR cDNA. TCRdb re-derived calls from the 5' RACE reads in MiXCR, one entry per CDR3 protein. Counted here are 450,000 to 650,000 distinct CDR3 sequences, just over 20% occurring once; the ten biggest clones make up around 17%. In regard to this clonotype: As yet, its antigen is unknown.

The source is a man younger than 30 who received the YFV17D yellow fever vaccine. The V call is TRBV14, the J call TRBJ1-2, with D unresolved. Specimen: PBMCs, collected 21 days after the first yellow fever vaccination. For the CDR3, the DNA is TGTGCCAGCAGCCAGCCGACGGACTATGGCTACACCTTC. This translates into CASSQPTDYGYTF.